This T cell receptor (beta chain) originates from a study of T-cell reconstitution after alpha-beta-depleted transplantation in children. This clonotype has more than one count but fewer than ten. The antigen is not known. Whole-study findings and limits: Reportedly, alpha-beta T cells present about two months post-transplant originated from several hundred expanded clones of graft origin.

As it was prepared, the TCRbeta library received unique molecular identifiers. TCRdb re-analysed the PCR reads in MiXCR, keeping a single row per CDR3 protein. The sample holds tens of thousands of distinct CDR3 sequences; 4.9% are singletons and the top ten take under 20%. Material: PBMCs, mostly from graft donor cells, obtained 180 days after TCRalphabeta/CD19-depleted stem cell transplant. The clonotype was recovered from a boy younger than two who had a stem cell transplant for acute myeloid leukemia, so the T cells may come from the graft donor.

The DNA for the CDR3 is TGTGCCAGCAGCTTAGTGCTGGGGAGGGAAACTGAAGCTTTCTTT. This gives the protein CASSLVLGRETEAFF. The chain carries TRBV11-2 and TRBJ1-1; D is uncertain. This CDR3 comprises 15 residues. Germline V gene sequence: CDR1 SGHAT, CDR2 FQNNGV. Trimming removed 1 base from V and 5 bases from J, with 14 bases in between.